The 4 T cell receptor beta chains below were found in one sample sequenced in a study of T cells in Graves' hyperthyroidism and ophthalmopathy. Amplification of TCR beta CDR3 regions was performed using RNA transcripts as template. With the HTBI primer set, the TCR CDR3 went through a first round of RT-PCR. From the multiplex PCR reads, TCRdb called clonotypes with MiXCR, one entry per CDR3 protein. This table holds 300,000 to 450,000 distinct CDR3 sequences, about 25% found once. Sequencing was done on a sample of blood. Every receptor here comes from a man aged 50 or older with Graves' hyperthyroidism.

This chain uses TRBV12-3 or TRBV12-4 with TRBJ2-3; TRBD2 is a possible D gene (5 bases). Trimming shortened V by 3 bases and J by 2 bases, and 9 bases separated the two germline ends. The CDR3 sequence is 14 residues long. CDR3 nucleotides: TGTGCCAGCAGTTTGAGCGGATTCACAGATACGCAGTATTTT. Encoded protein: CASSLSGFTDTQYF.

The chain links TRBV28 to TRBJ2-2, with 7 bases that match TRBD1. CDR3 length: 14 residues. V shed 6 bases and J 6 bases; nucleotides not matched to a gene: 7. The germline V gene encodes CDR1 MDHEN and CDR2 SYDVKM. The CDR3 sequence: CASRRTGGSGELFF. The CDR3 nucleotides read TGTGCCAGCAGGCGGACAGGCGGGTCCGGGGAGCTGTTTTTT.

The chain joins TRBV4-1 to TRBJ1-4; D might be TRBD1 (6 bases). V was clipped by 1 base and J by 7 bases, with 16 bases between them. The germline V gene encodes CDR1 MGHRA and CDR2 YSYEKL. The CDR3 has 16 residues. Here the CDR3 reads CASSQGGAGGGEKLFF. DNA of the CDR3: TGCGCCAGCAGCCAAGGGGGGGCAGGAGGGGGTGAAAAACTGTTTTTT.

In nucleotides, the CDR3 is TGTGCCAGCAGGCAAATAATGGGCTATGGCTACACCTTC. Protein: CASRQIMGYGYTF. The chain joins TRBV6-1 to TRBJ1-2, with no clear D. Trimming removed 6 bases at V and 4 bases at J, with 12 bases between. This CDR3 has 13 amino acids. CDR1 is MNHNS, CDR2 SASEGT, per germline.